This entry describes one T cell receptor beta chain. This sample stems from a study of blood T cell repertoires in COVID-19. In the study overall: COVID-19 samples, acute and convalescent, were from the United States, Italy and Spain. T cells, B-cell-depleted T cells, or PBMCs supplied cDNA or gDNA.

As processed by the authors: Quantification of nucleated cells was approximated via reference gene primer amplification. Method: immunoSEQ multiplex PCR; TCRdb's copy keeps in-frame clones and lacks some. The V and J calls and clone size were taken over from that table, and D and trimming were inferred from the DNA. In the table there are some 68,000 clones, about 86% of which are singletons. Germline V gives CDR1 SEHNR, CDR2 FQNEAQ (reference sequence). With 4 bases removed from V and 1 base from J, the gap between germline ends came to 10 bases. CDR3 size: 14 residues. The TCR originated in a man aged 70 or older with acute or convalescent COVID-19. Sequenced input: peripheral blood. This chain connects TRBV7-9 to TRBJ1-1, with D uncertain. The CDR3 protein is CASSSPVQNTEAFF. The CDR3 nucleotides read TGTGCCAGCAGCTCCCCGGTTCAGAACACTGAAGCTTTCTTT.